The rows below give T cell receptor beta chains drawn from one sample of a study of blood T cell repertoires in COVID-19. Assay: immunoSEQ multiplex PCR; the TCRdb copy retains only in-frame clones and omits some. Of about 220,000 clones listed, approximately 83% are singletons. The sequenced material came from peripheral blood. These receptors came from a woman in her 30s who had recovered from COVID-19. Both conserved end residues are part of each CDR3. A D gene is named only where the DNA matches it firmly. Rows may omit the clone size; those that give it use once, few, many or a size class.

cdr3_length: 14; d_call: .; v_call: TRBV9; clone_size: .; j_call: TRBJ2-1; cdr3_nt: TGTGCCAGCAGCGTAGTTGCGAGCGACAATGAGCAGTTCTTC; cdr3_aa: CASSVVASDNEQFF
cdr3_length: 20; d_call: TRBD2; v_call: TRBV5-1; clone_size: .; j_call: TRBJ2-1; cdr3_nt: TGCGCCAGCAGCTTGGCAGGACTAGCGGGGGAACTAACCCTATACAATGAGCAGTTCTTC; cdr3_aa: CASSLAGLAGELTLYNEQFF
cdr3_length: 13; d_call: .; v_call: TRBV16; clone_size: .; j_call: TRBJ1-4; cdr3_nt: TGTGCCAGCAGCCAACGGGATAATGAAAAACTGTTTTTT; cdr3_aa: CASSQRDNEKLFF
cdr3_length: 15; d_call: .; v_call: TRBV11-2; clone_size: .; j_call: TRBJ1-5; cdr3_nt: TGTGCCAGCAGCTTAGGCAGTACCGGCAATCAGCCCCAGCATTTT; cdr3_aa: CASSLGSTGNQPQHF
cdr3_length: 13; d_call: .; v_call: TRBV19; clone_size: .; j_call: TRBJ1-1; cdr3_nt: TGTGCCAGTGCAACAGGAATGAACACTGAAGCTTTCTTT; cdr3_aa: CASATGMNTEAFF
cdr3_length: 18; d_call: .; v_call: TRBV10-3; clone_size: .; j_call: TRBJ2-6; cdr3_nt: TGTGCCATCAGTGATTTTGGCAGGGGTTTATCGGGGGCCAACGTCCTGACTTTC; cdr3_aa: CAISDFGRGLSGANVLTF
cdr3_length: 15; d_call: TRBD1; v_call: TRBV5-1; clone_size: few; j_call: TRBJ2-2; cdr3_nt: TGCGCCAGCAGCTCGACCGGGACAGACACCGGGGAGCTGTTTTTT; cdr3_aa: CASSSTGTDTGELFF
cdr3_length: 15; d_call: TRBD1; v_call: TRBV6-5; clone_size: .; j_call: TRBJ1-2; cdr3_nt: TGTGCCAGCAGTTTGGACAGGGGCGATTTCGATGGCTACACCTTC; cdr3_aa: CASSLDRGDFDGYTF
cdr3_length: 13; d_call: .; v_call: TRBV14; clone_size: .; j_call: TRBJ1-1; cdr3_nt: TGTGCCAGCAGCCAAGTAGGGGACACTGAAGCTTTCTTT; cdr3_aa: CASSQVGDTEAFF
cdr3_length: 12; d_call: .; v_call: TRBV30; clone_size: .; j_call: TRBJ1-1; cdr3_nt: TGTGCCTGGAGTGTATCATCCACTGAAGCTTTCTTT; cdr3_aa: CAWSVSSTEAFF
cdr3_length: 15; d_call: .; v_call: TRBV15; clone_size: .; j_call: TRBJ1-4; cdr3_nt: TGTGCCACCAGCAGAGACCACATACAGGATGAAAAACTGTTTTTT; cdr3_aa: CATSRDHIQDEKLFF
cdr3_length: 16; d_call: .; v_call: TRBV21-1; clone_size: .; j_call: TRBJ2-5; cdr3_nt: TGTGCCAGCAGCAAAGATAGGGCCCACAGGGACCAGACCCAGTACTTC; cdr3_aa: CASSKDRAHRDQTQYF
cdr3_length: 15; d_call: TRBD1; v_call: TRBV28; clone_size: .; j_call: TRBJ2-5; cdr3_nt: TGTGCCAGCGGGACGACCGACAGGGGCCAAGAGACCCAGTACTTC; cdr3_aa: CASGTTDRGQETQYF
cdr3_length: 14; d_call: TRBD1; v_call: TRBV28; clone_size: .; j_call: TRBJ2-7; cdr3_nt: TGTGCCAGCAGTTTCGACAGGGCCTCCTACGAGCAGTACTTC; cdr3_aa: CASSFDRASYEQYF
cdr3_length: 14; d_call: TRBD2; v_call: TRBV13; clone_size: .; j_call: TRBJ2-7; cdr3_nt: TGTGCCAGCAGCTCCGGGACTAGTGGGTACGAGCAGTACTTC; cdr3_aa: CASSSGTSGYEQYF
cdr3_length: 20; d_call: TRBD2; v_call: TRBV27; clone_size: .; j_call: TRBJ2-1; cdr3_nt: TGTGCCAGCAGTCCTCCTAGCGGGAGGGCGCTATGGAGCTCCTACAATGAGCAGTTCTTC; cdr3_aa: CASSPPSGRALWSSYNEQFF
cdr3_length: 12; d_call: .; v_call: TRBV28; clone_size: .; j_call: TRBJ2-2; cdr3_nt: TGTGCTGCTGGTCGGGAAACCGGGGAGCTGTTTTTT; cdr3_aa: CAAGRETGELFF
cdr3_length: 16; d_call: .; v_call: TRBV2; clone_size: .; j_call: TRBJ2-5; cdr3_nt: TGTGCCAGCAGTGAAAGATTCCGGGAGTTTAGTGAGACCCAGTACTTC; cdr3_aa: CASSERFREFSETQYF
cdr3_length: 16; d_call: .; v_call: TRBV7-9; clone_size: .; j_call: TRBJ2-5; cdr3_nt: TGTGCCAGCAGCCCCGACCTTTTGTTGGGAGGTCCGGGCCAGTACTTC; cdr3_aa: CASSPDLLLGGPGQYF
cdr3_length: 14; d_call: .; v_call: TRBV5-1; clone_size: .; j_call: TRBJ1-4; cdr3_nt: TGCGCCAGCAGCTTGGTCCTAGGGGGAGAAAAACTGTTTTTT; cdr3_aa: CASSLVLGGEKLFF
cdr3_length: 13; d_call: .; v_call: TRBV30; clone_size: once; j_call: TRBJ2-7; cdr3_nt: TGTGCCTGGAGTGTTTCTAGGAGCTACGAGCAGTACTTC; cdr3_aa: CAWSVSRSYEQYF
cdr3_length: 16; d_call: TRBD1; v_call: TRBV28; clone_size: .; j_call: TRBJ1-2; cdr3_nt: TGTGCCAGCGATCCTTCGGTCGGACAGGACAACTATGGCTACACCTTC; cdr3_aa: CASDPSVGQDNYGYTF
cdr3_length: 17; d_call: .; v_call: TRBV6-1; clone_size: .; j_call: TRBJ1-4; cdr3_nt: TGTGCCAGCAGTGAAGCGCAACTTTGGACACTGAATGAAAAACTGTTTTTT; cdr3_aa: CASSEAQLWTLNEKLFF
cdr3_length: 12; d_call: .; v_call: TRBV28; clone_size: .; j_call: TRBJ1-1; cdr3_nt: TGTGCCACCGGAAAGTACAGGGTTCGGGCTTTCTTT; cdr3_aa: CATGKYRVRAFF
cdr3_length: 15; d_call: .; v_call: TRBV28; clone_size: .; j_call: TRBJ1-3; cdr3_nt: TGTGCCAGCGGGGGAGGACCCGCTCTGGGGGGCACCATATATTTT; cdr3_aa: CASGGGPALGGTIYF